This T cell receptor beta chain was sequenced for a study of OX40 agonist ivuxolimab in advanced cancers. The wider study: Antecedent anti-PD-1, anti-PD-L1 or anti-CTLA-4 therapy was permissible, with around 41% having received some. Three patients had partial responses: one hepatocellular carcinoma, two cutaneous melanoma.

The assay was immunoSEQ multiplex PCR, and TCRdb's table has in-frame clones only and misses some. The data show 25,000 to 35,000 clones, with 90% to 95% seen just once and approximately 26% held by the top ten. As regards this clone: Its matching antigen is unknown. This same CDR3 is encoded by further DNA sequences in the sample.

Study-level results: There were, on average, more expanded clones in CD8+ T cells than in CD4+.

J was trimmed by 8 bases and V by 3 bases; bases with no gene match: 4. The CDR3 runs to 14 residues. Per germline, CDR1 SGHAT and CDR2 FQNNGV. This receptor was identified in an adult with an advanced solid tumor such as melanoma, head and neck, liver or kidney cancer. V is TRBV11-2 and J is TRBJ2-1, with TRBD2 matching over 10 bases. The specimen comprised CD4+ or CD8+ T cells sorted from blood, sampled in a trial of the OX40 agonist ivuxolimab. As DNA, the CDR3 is TGTGCCAGCAGCTTTTTAGCGGGGGGTGATGAGCAGTTCTTC. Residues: CASSFLAGGDEQFF.